This T cell receptor (beta chain) was documented in a study of blood T cell repertoires in COVID-19. The CDR3 runs 16 residues. The germline CDR1 and CDR2 sequences are SGHRS and YFSETQ. Losses at the gene ends were 4 bases for V and 15 bases for J; bases not matched to a gene: 16. The repertoire was sequenced with immunoSEQ multiplex PCR; TCRdb's copy has only in-frame clones and lacks some. This table has about 120,000 clones, roughly nine tenths appearing once. The chain uses TRBV5-1 and TRBJ2-1, with 13 bases identical to TRBD2. The receptor's source is a man between 70 and 80 years old with active or convalescent COVID-19. Material: peripheral blood. This chain's CDR3 is CASSPRTSGRSAPPFF. CDR3 sequence (DNA): TGCGCCAGCAGCCCCAGGACTAGCGGGAGATCGGCGCCCCCGTTCTTC.